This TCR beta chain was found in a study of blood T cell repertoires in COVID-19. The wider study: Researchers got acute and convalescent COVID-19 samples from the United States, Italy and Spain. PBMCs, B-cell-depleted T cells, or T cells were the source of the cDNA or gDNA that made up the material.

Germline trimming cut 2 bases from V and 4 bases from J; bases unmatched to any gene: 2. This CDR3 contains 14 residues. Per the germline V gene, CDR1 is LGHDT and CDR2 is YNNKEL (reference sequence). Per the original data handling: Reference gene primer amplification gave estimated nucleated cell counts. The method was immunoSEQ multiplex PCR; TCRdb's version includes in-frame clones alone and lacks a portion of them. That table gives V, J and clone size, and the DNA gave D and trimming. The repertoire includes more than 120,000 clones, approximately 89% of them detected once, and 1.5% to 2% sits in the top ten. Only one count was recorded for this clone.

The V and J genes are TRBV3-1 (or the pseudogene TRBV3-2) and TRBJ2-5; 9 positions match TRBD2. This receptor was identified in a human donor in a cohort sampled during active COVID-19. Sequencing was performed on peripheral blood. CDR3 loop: CASSQRLAAETQYF. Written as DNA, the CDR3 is TGTGCCAGCAGCCAAAGACTAGCGGCAGAGACCCAGTACTTC.